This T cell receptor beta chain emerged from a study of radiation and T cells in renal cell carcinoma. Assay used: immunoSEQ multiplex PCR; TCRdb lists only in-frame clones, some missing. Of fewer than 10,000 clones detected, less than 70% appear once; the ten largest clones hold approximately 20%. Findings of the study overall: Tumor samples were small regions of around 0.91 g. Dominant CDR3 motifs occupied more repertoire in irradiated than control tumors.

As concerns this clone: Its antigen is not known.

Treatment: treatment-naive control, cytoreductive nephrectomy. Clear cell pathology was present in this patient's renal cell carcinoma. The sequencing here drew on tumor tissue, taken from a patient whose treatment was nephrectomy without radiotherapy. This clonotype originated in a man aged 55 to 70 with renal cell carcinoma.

The CDR3 is CASSQSVGGYTF. The DNA for the CDR3 is TGTGCCAGCAGCCAAAGCGTGGGGGGCTACACCTTC. The chain is built from TRBV14 and TRBJ1-2; D is ambiguous. This CDR3 has 12 amino acids. Trimming shortened V by 2 bases and J by 8 bases, and 9 bases separated the two germline ends. CDR1 and CDR2 from the germline V gene are SGHDN and FVKESK.